This T cell receptor beta chain emerged from a study of identical twins. Findings and caveats of the study: Twins shared out-of-frame alpha sequences with excess low generation probability. Conclusions came from cross-sectional statistical analysis, not from following the same donors.

Germline values: CDR1 SEHNR, CDR2 FQNEAQ (reference sequence). The CDR3 has 15 amino acids. The ends were cut back, 4 bases at V and 5 bases at J, with 17 bases in the middle. MiXCR was run by TCRdb on the 5' RACE reads, yielding one entry per CDR3 protein. The sample has under 350,000 distinct CDR3 sequences, roughly 10% seen once. Many counts were recorded for this clonotype. Its specificity is unknown. This same sample was also taken into another study, of yellow fever vaccine responses in identical twins. From that report: Twins' T cell vaccine responses reportedly looked partly convergent, partly personalized.

This receptor was taken from a woman in her late teens or twenties in good health. The sample taken for sequencing was CD8+ T cells sorted from blood. This chain uses TRBV7-9 with TRBJ1-2; unclear D gene. For the CDR3, the DNA is TGTGCCAGCAGCTCCTCCCTATCCGACGGATATGGCTACACCTTC. Translation: CASSSSLSDGYGYTF.